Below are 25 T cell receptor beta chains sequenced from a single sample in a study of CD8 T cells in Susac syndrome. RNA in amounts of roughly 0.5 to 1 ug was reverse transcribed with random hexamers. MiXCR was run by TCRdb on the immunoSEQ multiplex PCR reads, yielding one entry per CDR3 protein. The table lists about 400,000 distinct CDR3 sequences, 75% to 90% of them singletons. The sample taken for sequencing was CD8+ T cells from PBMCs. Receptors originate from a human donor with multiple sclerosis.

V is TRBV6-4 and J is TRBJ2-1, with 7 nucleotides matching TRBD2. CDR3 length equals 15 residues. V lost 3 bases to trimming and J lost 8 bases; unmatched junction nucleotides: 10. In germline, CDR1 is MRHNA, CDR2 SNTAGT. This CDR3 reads CASSERSGNQDEQFF. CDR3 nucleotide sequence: TGTGCCAGCAGTGAGAGGAGCGGGAATCAAGATGAGCAGTTCTTC.

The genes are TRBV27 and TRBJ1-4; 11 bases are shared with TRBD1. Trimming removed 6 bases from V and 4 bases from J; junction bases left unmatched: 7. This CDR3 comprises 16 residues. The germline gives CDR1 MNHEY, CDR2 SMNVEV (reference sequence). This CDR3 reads CASSPGTGGFNEKLFF. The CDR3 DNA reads TGTGCCAGCAGCCCCGGGACAGGGGGTTTTAATGAAAAACTGTTTTTT.

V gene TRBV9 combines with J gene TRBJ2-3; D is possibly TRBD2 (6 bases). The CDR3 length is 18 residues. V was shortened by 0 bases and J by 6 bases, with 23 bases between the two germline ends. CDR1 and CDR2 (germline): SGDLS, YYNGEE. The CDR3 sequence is CASSVEGIMTSPEDTQYF. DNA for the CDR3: TGTGCCAGCAGCGTAGAGGGCATCATGACTAGTCCAGAGGATACGCAGTATTTT.

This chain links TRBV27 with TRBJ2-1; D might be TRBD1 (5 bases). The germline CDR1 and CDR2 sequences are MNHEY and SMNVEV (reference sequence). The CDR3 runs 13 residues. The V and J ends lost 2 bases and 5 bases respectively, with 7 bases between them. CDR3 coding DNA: TGTGCCAGCAGTTTAGCAGGGAACAATGAGCAGTTCTTC. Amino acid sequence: CASSLAGNNEQFF.

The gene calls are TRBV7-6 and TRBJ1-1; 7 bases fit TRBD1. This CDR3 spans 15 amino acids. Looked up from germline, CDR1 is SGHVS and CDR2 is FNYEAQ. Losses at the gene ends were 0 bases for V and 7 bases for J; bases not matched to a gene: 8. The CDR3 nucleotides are TGTGCCAGCAGCTTAGCGGATGGACAGGAAAATGAAGCTTTCTTT. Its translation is CASSLADGQENEAFF.

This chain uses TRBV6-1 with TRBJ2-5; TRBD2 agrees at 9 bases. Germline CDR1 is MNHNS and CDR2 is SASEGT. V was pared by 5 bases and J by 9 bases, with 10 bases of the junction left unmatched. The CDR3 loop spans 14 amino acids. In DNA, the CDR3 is TGTGCCAGCAGTCAGCTAGCGGGGTATCGGGCCCAGTACTTC. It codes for CASSQLAGYRAQYF.

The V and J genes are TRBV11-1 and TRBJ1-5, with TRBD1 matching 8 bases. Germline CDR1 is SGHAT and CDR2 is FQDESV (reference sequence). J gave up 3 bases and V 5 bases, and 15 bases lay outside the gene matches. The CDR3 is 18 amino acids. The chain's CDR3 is CASSPGQGVYSYNQPQHF. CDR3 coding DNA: TGTGCCAGCAGCCCCGGACAGGGAGTCTACTCGTACAATCAGCCCCAGCATTTT.

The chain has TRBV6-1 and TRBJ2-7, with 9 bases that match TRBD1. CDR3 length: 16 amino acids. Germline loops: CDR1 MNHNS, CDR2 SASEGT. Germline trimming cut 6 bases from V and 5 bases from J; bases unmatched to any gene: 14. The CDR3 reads CASRLKSGTGKDEQYF. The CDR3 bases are TGTGCCAGCAGGCTTAAGAGCGGGACAGGGAAAGACGAGCAGTACTTC.

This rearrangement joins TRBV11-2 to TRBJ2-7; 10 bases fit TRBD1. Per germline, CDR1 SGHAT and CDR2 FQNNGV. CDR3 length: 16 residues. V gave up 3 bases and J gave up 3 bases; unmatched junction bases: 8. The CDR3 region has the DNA TGTGCCAGCAGCTTGGGTGAGACAGGGGGCTTCTACGAGCAGTACTTC. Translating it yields CASSLGETGGFYEQYF.

The DNA of the CDR3 is TGTGCCAGCAGTGAAGAGGGGGGGCCATACCACGAGCAGTACTTC. This encodes CASSEEGGPYHEQYF. The chain links TRBV2 to TRBJ2-7, with TRBD2 as a possible D gene (7 bases). The CDR3 spans 15 residues. Germline CDR1 reads SNHLY; CDR2 reads FYNNEI. Between the trimmed V and J ends, which lost 1 base and 5 bases, there was a span of 15 bases.

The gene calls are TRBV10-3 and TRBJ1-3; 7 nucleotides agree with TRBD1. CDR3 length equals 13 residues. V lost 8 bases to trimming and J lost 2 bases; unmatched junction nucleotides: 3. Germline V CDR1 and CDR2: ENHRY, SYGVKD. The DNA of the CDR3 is TGTGCCATCGGGGACAGCCCTGGAAACACCATATATTTT. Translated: CAIGDSPGNTIYF.

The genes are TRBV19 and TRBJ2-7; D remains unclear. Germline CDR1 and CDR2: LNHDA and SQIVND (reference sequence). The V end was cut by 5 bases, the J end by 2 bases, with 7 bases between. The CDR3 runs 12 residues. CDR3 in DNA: TGTGCCAGTAGTGGACGGGCCTACGAGCAGTACTTC. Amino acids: CASSGRAYEQYF.

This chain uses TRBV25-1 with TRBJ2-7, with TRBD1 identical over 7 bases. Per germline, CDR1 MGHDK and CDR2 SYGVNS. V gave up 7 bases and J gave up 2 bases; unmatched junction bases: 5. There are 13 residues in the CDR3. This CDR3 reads CASKGADPYEQYF. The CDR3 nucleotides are TGTGCCAGCAAGGGGGCAGACCCCTACGAGCAGTACTTC.

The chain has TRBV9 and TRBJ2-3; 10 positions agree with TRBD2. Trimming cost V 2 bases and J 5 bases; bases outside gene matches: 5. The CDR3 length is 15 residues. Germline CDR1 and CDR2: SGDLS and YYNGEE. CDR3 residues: CASSVSSGGGDTQYF. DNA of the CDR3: TGTGCCAGCAGCGTTTCTAGCGGGGGAGGAGATACGCAGTATTTT.

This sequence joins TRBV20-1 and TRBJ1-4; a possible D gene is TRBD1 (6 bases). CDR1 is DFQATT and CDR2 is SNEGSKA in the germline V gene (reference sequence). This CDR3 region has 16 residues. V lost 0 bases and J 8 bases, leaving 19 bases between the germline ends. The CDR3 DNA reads TGCAGTGCTAGAGATCGAGTTGCGACAGGCCGGGAAAAACTGTTTTTT. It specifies CSARDRVATGREKLFF.

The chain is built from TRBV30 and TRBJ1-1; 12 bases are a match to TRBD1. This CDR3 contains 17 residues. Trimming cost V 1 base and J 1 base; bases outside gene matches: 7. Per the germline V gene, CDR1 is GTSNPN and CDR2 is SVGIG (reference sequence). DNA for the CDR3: TGTGCCTGGAGTGGGATGGGGACAGGGGGCACGAACACTGAAGCTTTCTTT. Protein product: CAWSGMGTGGTNTEAFF.

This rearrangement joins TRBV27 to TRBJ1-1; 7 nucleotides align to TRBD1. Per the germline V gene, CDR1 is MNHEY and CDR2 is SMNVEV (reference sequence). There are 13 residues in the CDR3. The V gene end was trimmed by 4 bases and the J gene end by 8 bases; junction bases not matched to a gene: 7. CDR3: CASSSDRDYEAFF. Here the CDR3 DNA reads TGTGCCAGCAGTTCCGACAGGGATTACGAAGCTTTCTTT.

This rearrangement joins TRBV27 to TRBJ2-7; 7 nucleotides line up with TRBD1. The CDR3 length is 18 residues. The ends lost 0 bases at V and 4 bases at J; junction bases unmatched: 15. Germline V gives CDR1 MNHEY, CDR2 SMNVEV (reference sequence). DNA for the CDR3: TGTGCCAGCAGTTTATCGTTCTTCGGTATCGACAGGGCTTACGAGCAGTACTTC. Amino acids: CASSLSFFGIDRAYEQYF.

The CDR3 loop reads CASSDLRTSGYQETQYF. The CDR3 DNA sequence: TGCGCCAGCAGTGATTTACGGACTAGCGGTTACCAAGAGACCCAGTACTTC. The chain is built from TRBV10-2 and TRBJ2-5, with TRBD2 matching over 10 bases. Germline trimming cut 3 bases from V and 0 bases from J; bases unmatched to any gene: 7. Germline CDR1 and CDR2: WSHSY and SAAADI. This CDR3 has 17 amino acids.

The CDR3 nucleotides are TGTGCCAGCAGTTTATCAACAGGGACCACTGAAGCTTTCTTT. It translates to CASSLSTGTTEAFF. The chain links TRBV27 to TRBJ1-1, with TRBD1 as a possible D gene (6 bases). In germline, CDR1 is MNHEY, CDR2 SMNVEV (reference sequence). The V gene lost 0 bases and the J gene lost 4 bases, with 9 bases spanning the gap. The CDR3 extends over 14 amino acids.

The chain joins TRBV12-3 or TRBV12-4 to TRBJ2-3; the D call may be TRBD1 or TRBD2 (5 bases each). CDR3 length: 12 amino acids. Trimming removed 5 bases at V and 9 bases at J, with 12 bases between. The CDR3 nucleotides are TGTGCCAGCAGTCCCGAGGGGTCGACGCAGTATTTT. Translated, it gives CASSPEGSTQYF.

Here the CDR3 DNA reads TGTGCCAGCAGTGAAGCTAGCGGACAGGGGAAAGAGACCCAGTACTTC. Translating it yields CASSEASGQGKETQYF. This sequence joins TRBV6-1 and TRBJ2-5; TRBD1 aligns across 9 bases. The junction had 5 bases not matched to a gene; V was cut back by 0 bases and J by 3 bases. The CDR3 extends over 16 amino acids. Germline CDR1 is MNHNS and CDR2 is SASEGT.

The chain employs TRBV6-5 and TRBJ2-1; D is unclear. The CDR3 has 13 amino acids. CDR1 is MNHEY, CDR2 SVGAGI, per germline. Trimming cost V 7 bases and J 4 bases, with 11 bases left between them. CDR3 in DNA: TGTGCCAGCACCCCGGACCTGTACAATGAGCAGTTCTTC. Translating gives CASTPDLYNEQFF.

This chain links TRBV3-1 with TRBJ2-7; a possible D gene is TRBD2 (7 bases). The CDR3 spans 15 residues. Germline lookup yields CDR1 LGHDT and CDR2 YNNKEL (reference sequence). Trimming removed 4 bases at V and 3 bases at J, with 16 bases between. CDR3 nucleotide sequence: TGTGCCAGCAGCCCGGGGGGCGAGCCATACTACGAGCAGTACTTC. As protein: CASSPGGEPYYEQYF.

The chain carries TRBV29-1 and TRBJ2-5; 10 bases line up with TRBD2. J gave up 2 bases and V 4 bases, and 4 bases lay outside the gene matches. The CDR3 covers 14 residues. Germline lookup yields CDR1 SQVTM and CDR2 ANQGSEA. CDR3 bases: TGCAGCGTTGGAGCGGGAGGGGCTCAAGAGACCCAGTACTTC. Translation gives CSVGAGGAQETQYF.